Shown below are 5 T cell receptor beta chains from a single sample sequenced in a study of response to subunit inactivated influenza vaccine. TCRdb independently ran MiXCR on the RT-PCR reads; one entry per CDR3 protein. The sample carries hundreds of thousands of distinct CDR3 sequences, roughly 13% recorded once. Specimen: PBMCs from blood, collected 40 to 50 days after vaccination. The receptors here all came from a man over 45 who received an inactivated influenza vaccine.

The chain links TRBV7-9 to TRBJ1-5, with 11 positions matching TRBD1. Germline V gene lookup returns CDR1 SEHNR and CDR2 FQNEAQ (reference sequence). The CDR3 consists of 15 residues. Germline trimming cut 8 bases from V and 6 bases from J; bases unmatched to any gene: 9. The CDR3 loop reads CASSHGQGAFQPQHF. The CDR3 DNA sequence: TGTGCCAGCTCCCACGGACAGGGGGCTTTTCAGCCCCAGCATTTT.

This clonotype appeared a few times. The gene calls are TRBV15 and TRBJ2-1; no reliable D call. Trimming pared 0 bases from V and 9 bases from J, leaving 15 bases between. The CDR3 loop spans 15 amino acids. Germline V CDR1 and CDR2: LNHNV, YYDKDF (reference sequence). Written as DNA, the CDR3 is TGTGCCACCAGCAGAGATGGCCGATCTTGGGGTGAGCAGTTCTTC. As protein: CATSRDGRSWGEQFF.

The V call is TRBV15, the J call TRBJ1-5, with 7 bases that match TRBD1. The germline V gene encodes CDR1 LNHNV and CDR2 YYDKDF (reference sequence). This CDR3 is built from 12 residues. After removal of 8 bases from V and 7 bases from J, the junction contained 5 bases not matched to a gene. The CDR3 protein is CATGRQGQPQHF. In DNA form, the CDR3 reads TGTGCCACCGGTAGACAGGGACAGCCCCAGCATTTT.

This clonotype showed up many times. This rearrangement joins TRBV10-3 to TRBJ2-3; D is perhaps TRBD1 or TRBD2 (5 bases each). CDR1 and CDR2 from the germline V gene are ENHRY and SYGVKD. The CDR3 is 19 residues long. Trimming cost V 2 bases and J 2 bases, with 23 bases left between them. The CDR3 region has the DNA TGTGCCATCAGTGAGGGATCTTGGTTTGGGACCCTGGACACAGATACGCAGTATTTT. Residues: CAISEGSWFGTLDTDTQYF.

The chain is built from TRBV5-1 and TRBJ2-1; TRBD2 aligns across 11 bases. With V trimmed by 4 bases and J by 3 bases, 6 bases remained unmatched. The germline CDR1 and CDR2 sequences are SGHRS and YFSETQ. There are 16 residues in the CDR3. The CDR3 loop is CASSIGTSGNYNEQFF. For the CDR3, the DNA is TGCGCCAGCAGCATAGGGACTAGCGGAAACTACAATGAGCAGTTCTTC.